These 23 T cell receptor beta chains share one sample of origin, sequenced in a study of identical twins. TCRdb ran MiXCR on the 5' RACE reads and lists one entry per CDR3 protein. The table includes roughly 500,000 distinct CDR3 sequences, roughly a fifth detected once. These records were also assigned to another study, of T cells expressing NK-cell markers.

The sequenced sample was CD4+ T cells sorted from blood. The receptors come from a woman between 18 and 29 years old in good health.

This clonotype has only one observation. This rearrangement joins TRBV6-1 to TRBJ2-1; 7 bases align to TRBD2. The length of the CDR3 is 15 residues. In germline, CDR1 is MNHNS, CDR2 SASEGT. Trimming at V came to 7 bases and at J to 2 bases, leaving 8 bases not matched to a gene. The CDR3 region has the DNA TGTGCCAGCAAGCCAGAGAGCGGGGCCTACAATGAGCAGTTCTTC. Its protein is CASKPESGAYNEQFF.

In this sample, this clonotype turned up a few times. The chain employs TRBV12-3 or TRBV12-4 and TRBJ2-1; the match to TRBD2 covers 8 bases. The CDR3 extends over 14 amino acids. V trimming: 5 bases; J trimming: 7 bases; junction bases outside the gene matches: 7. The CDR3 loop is CASSAAGVVNEQFF. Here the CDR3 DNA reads TGTGCCAGCAGTGCAGCGGGGGTGGTTAATGAGCAGTTCTTC.

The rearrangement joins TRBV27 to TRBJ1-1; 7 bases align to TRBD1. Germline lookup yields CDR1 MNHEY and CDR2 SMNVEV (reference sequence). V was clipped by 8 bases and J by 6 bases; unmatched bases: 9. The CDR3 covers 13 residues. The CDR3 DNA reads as TGTGCCAGCGGGAGAGCCGACAGGGCTGAAGCTTTCTTT. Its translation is CASGRADRAEAFF.

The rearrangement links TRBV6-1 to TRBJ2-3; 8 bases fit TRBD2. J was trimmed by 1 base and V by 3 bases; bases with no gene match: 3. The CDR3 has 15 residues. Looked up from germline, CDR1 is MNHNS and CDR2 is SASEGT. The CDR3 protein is CASSDTSGRTDTQYF. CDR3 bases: TGTGCCAGCAGTGACACTAGCGGTCGCACAGATACGCAGTATTTT.

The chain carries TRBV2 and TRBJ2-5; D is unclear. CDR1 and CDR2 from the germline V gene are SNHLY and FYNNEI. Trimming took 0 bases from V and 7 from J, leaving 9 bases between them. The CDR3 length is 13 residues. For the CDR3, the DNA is TGTGCCAGCAGTGAAGCCGTGGGTGGGACCCAGTACTTC. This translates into CASSEAVGGTQYF.

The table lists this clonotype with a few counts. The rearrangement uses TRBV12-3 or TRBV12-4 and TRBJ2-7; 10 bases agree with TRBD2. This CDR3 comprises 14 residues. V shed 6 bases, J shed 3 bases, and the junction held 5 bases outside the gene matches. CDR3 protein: CASSRRTSGYEQYF. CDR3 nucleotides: TGTGCCAGCAGCCGCAGGACTAGCGGCTACGAGCAGTACTTC.

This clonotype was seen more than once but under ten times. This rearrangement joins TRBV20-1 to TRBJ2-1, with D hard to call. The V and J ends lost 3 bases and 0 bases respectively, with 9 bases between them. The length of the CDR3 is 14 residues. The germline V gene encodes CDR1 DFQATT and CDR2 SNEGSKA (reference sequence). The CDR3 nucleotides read TGCAGTGCTAGTGCGGTTCTCTCCTACAATGAGCAGTTCTTC. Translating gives CSASAVLSYNEQFF.

DNA of the CDR3: TGTGCCAGCAGCTTAGTTGGTAGTTACTACGAGCAGTACTTC. The encoded protein is CASSLVGSYYEQYF. This sequence joins TRBV7-9 and TRBJ2-7; the D is unclear. V lost 1 base to trimming and J lost 3 bases, with 10 bases between them. The germline CDR1 and CDR2 sequences are SEHNR and FQNEAQ (reference sequence). This CDR3 spans 14 amino acids.

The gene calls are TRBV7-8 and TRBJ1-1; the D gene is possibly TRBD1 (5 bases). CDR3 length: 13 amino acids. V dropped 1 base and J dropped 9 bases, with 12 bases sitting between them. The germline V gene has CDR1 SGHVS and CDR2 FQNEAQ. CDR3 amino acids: CASSLGQGGKAFF. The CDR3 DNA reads TGTGCCAGCAGCTTAGGGCAGGGTGGAAAAGCTTTCTTT.

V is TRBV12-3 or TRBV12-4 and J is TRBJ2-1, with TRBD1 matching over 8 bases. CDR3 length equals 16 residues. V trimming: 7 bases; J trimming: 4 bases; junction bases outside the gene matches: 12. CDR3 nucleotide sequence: TGTGCCAGCACACACCCGGGACAGGAGATATACAATGAGCAGTTCTTC. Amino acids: CASTHPGQEIYNEQFF.

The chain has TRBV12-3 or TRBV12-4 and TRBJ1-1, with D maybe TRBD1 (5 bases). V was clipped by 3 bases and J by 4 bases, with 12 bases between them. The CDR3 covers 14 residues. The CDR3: CASSLGLGGTEAFF. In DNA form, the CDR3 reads TGTGCCAGCAGTTTGGGGCTGGGAGGCACTGAAGCTTTCTTT.

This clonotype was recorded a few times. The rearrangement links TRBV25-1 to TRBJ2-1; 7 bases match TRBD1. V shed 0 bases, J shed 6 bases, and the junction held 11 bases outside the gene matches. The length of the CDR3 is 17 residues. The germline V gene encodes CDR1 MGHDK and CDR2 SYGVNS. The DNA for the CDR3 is TGTGCCAGCAGTGAATATGAGGGGGCGGTTGTGGGCAATGAGCAGTTCTTC. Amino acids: CASSEYEGAVVGNEQFF.

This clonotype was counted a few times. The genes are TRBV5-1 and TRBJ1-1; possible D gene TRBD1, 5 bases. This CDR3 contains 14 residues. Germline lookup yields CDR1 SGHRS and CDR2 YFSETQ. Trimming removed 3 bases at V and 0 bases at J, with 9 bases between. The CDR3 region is CASSSGEVNTEAFF. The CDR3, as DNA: TGCGCCAGCAGCTCGGGGGAGGTGAACACTGAAGCTTTCTTT. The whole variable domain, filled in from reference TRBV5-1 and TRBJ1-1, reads KAGVTQTPRYLIKTRGQQVTLSCSPISGHRSVSWYQQTPGQGLQFLFEYFSETQRNKGNFPGRFSGRQFSNSRSEMNVSTLELGDSALYLCASSSGEVNTEAFFGQGTRLTVV.

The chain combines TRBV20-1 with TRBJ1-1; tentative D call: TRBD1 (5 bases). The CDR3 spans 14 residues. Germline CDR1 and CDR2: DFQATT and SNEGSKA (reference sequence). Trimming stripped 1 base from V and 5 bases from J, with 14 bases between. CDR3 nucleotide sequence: TGCAGTGCTAGAGTCCAACGGGGGGAAACTGAAGCTTTCTTT. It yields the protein CSARVQRGETEAFF.

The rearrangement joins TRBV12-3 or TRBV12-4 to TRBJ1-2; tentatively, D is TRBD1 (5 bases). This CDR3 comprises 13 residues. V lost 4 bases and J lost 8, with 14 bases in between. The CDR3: CASSSQVGGGYTF. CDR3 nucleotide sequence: TGTGCCAGCAGTTCTCAGGTTGGGGGAGGCTACACCTTC.

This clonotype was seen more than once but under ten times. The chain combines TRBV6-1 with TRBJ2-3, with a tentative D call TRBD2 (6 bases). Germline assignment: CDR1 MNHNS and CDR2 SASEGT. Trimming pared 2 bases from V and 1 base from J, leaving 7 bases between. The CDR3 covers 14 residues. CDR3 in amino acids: CASSEPGGTDTQYF. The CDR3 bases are TGTGCCAGCAGTGAACCGGGGGGCACAGATACGCAGTATTTT.

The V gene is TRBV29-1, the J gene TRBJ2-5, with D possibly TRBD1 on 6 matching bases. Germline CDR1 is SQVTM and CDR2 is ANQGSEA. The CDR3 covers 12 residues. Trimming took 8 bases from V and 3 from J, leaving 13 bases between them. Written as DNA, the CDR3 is TGCAGCACCCTGGACAGTAAAGAGACCCAGTACTTC. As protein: CSTLDSKETQYF.

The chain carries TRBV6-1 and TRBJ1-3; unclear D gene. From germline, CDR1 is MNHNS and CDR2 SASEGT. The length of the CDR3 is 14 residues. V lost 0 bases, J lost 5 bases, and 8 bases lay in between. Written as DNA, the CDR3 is TGTGCCAGCAGTGAAGCGGGGTGGAGAAACACCATATATTTT. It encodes CASSEAGWRNTIYF.

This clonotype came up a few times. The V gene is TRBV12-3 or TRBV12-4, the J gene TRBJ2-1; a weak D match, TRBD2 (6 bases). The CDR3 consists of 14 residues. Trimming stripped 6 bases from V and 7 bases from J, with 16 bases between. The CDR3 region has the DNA TGTGCCAGCAGGTTCGAACGGGAGAGTAATGAGCAGTTCTTC. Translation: CASRFERESNEQFF.

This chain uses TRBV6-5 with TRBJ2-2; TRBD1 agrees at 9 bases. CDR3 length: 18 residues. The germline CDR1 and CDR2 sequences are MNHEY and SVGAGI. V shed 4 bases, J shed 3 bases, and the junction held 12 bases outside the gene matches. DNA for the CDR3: TGTGCCAGCAGTTTCCAACCCCCACAGGGGGCCGACACCGGGGAGCTGTTTTTT. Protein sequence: CASSFQPPQGADTGELFF.

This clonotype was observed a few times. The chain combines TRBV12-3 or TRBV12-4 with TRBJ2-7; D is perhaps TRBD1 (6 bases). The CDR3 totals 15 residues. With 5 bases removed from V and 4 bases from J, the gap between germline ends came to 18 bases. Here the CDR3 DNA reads TGTGCCAGCAGTCCCTACAGGGAGACCCGATACGAGCAGTACTTC. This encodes CASSPYRETRYEQYF.

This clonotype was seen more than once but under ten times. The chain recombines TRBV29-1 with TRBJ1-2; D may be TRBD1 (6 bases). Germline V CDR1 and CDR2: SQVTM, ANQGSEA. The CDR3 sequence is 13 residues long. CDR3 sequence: CVGGRTPNYGYTF. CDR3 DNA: TGCGTAGGGGGACGAACTCCCAACTATGGCTACACCTTC.

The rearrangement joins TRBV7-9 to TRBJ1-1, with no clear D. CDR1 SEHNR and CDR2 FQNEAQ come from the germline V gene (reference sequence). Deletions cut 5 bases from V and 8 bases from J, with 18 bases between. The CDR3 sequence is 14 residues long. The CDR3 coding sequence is TGTGCCAGCAGCCTGAGTCTGTTGACCGACGAAGCTTTCTTT. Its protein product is CASSLSLLTDEAFF.